These T cell receptor beta chains were read from a single sample in a study of blood T cell repertoires in COVID-19. The repertoire was sequenced with immunoSEQ multiplex PCR; TCRdb's copy has only in-frame clones and lacks some. The sample holds some 170,000 clones, more than 75% seen once. Source material: peripheral blood. The receptors were sampled from a woman between 70 and 85 years old with acute or convalescent COVID-19. Both conserved end residues are part of each CDR3. The order of the fields is clone size, J gene, D gene, V gene, CDR3 protein, CDR3 DNA. D genes are given only for firm matches. Clone size is stated in some rows and not others, as once, few, many or a class when expanded.

once,TRBJ1-2,NA,TRBV9,CASSVGNNNYGYTF,TGTGCCAGCAGCGTAGGAAACAATAACTATGGCTACACCTTC
NA,TRBJ1-4,NA,TRBV7-2,CASSSGGGNEKLFF,TGTGCCAGCAGCTCCGGGGGGGGTAACGAAAAACTGTTTTTT
NA,TRBJ1-5,NA,TRBV4-2,CASSQVAGASNQPQHF,TGTGCCAGCAGTCAAGTTGCAGGGGCTAGCAATCAGCCCCAGCATTTT
few,TRBJ1-1,NA,TRBV2,CASSFDTEAFF,TGTGCCAGCAGTTTCGACACTGAAGCTTTCTTT
NA,TRBJ1-4,NA,TRBV5-4,CASSLDRDNEKLFF,TGTGCCAGCAGCTTAGACAGAGATAATGAAAAACTGTTTTTT
NA,TRBJ2-5,NA,TRBV5-6,CASSLDKTQYF,TGTGCCAGCAGCTTAGACAAGACCCAGTACTTC
NA,TRBJ1-3,NA,TRBV3-1/TRBV3-2,CASSQEGRTATDGNTIYF,TGTGCCAGCAGCCAAGAGGGACGGACAGCTACAGATGGAAACACCATATATTTT
NA,TRBJ2-4,TRBD1,TRBV15,CATSRSLFTGTGGAKNIQYF,TGTGCCACCAGCAGATCATTATTTACCGGGACAGGGGGAGCCAAAAACATTCAGTACTTC
few,TRBJ1-4,TRBD1,TRBV27,CASSFYRGDEKLFF,TGTGCCAGCAGTTTTTACAGGGGGGATGAAAAACTGTTTTTT
NA,TRBJ2-1,TRBD1,TRBV4-2,CASSPRQGAISSYNEQFF,TGTGCCAGCAGCCCGAGACAGGGCGCTATTTCCTCCTACAATGAGCAGTTCTTC
NA,TRBJ1-2,NA,TRBV7-2,CASSLADRTNYGYTF,TGTGCCAGCAGCCTCGCCGACAGGACTAACTATGGCTACACCTTC
NA,TRBJ1-6,TRBD1,TRBV5-5,CASSLDQGVRSPLHF,TGTGCCAGCAGCTTGGATCAGGGGGTCAGGTCACCCCTCCACTTT
NA,TRBJ2-1,TRBD2,TRBV5-1,CASSFNSGRADNEQFF,TGCGCCAGCAGCTTTAATAGCGGGAGGGCCGACAATGAGCAGTTCTTC
NA,TRBJ1-6,NA,TRBV6-2/TRBV6-3,CASSLQGFNSPLHF,TGTGCCAGCAGCCTTCAGGGATTTAATTCACCCCTCCACTTT
NA,TRBJ2-7,NA,TRBV28,CASSSPGYEQYF,TGTGCCAGCAGTTCTCCGGGATACGAGCAGTACTTC
NA,TRBJ1-5,NA,TRBV7-2,CASSSVGGNQPQHF,TGTGCCAGCAGCTCGGTTGGTGGCAATCAGCCCCAGCATTTT
once,TRBJ1-2,NA,TRBV12-5,CASGLGQTYGYTF,TGTGCTAGTGGTTTGGGACAGACCTATGGCTACACCTTC
NA,TRBJ2-1,NA,TRBV15,CATSSGTLDHNEQFF,TGTGCCACCAGCAGCGGGACACTGGACCACAATGAGCAGTTCTTC
NA,TRBJ1-5,NA,TRBV4-2,CASSQAGSNQPQHF,TGTGCCAGCAGCCAAGCAGGGAGCAATCAGCCCCAGCATTTT
NA,TRBJ2-7,TRBD1,TRBV5-1,CASRDRVDEQYF,TGCGCCAGCAGGGACAGGGTAGACGAGCAGTACTTC
NA,TRBJ1-2,TRBD1,TRBV4-3,CASSQDMASTGTGYTF,TGCGCCAGCAGCCAAGATATGGCTTCGACAGGGACTGGCTACACCTTC
NA,TRBJ2-2,NA,TRBV25-1,CASSELRSGDTGELFF,TGTGCCAGCAGTGAATTGCGCAGCGGTGACACCGGGGAGCTGTTTTTT
NA,TRBJ2-7,NA,TRBV27,CASSKGQSSYEQYF,TGTGCCAGCAGTAAGGGGCAAAGCTCCTACGAGCAGTACTTC
NA,TRBJ1-4,NA,TRBV30,CAWNLQQNEKLFF,TGTGCCTGGAACCTACAGCAGAATGAAAAACTGTTTTTT
NA,TRBJ2-7,NA,TRBV6-1,CASSELTLSSYEQYF,TGTGCCAGCAGTGAATTGACTCTGAGCTCCTACGAGCAGTACTTC
once,TRBJ2-1,TRBD2,TRBV5-1,CASSLSTSGRVREQFF,TGCGCCAGCAGCTTGTCAACTAGCGGGAGGGTTCGTGAGCAGTTCTTC
NA,TRBJ2-7,TRBD2,TRBV7-2,CASSLLPGLAEIYEQYF,TGTGCCAGCAGCTTACTTCCTGGACTAGCGGAGATTTACGAGCAGTACTTC
NA,TRBJ2-1,TRBD2,TRBV6-5,CASSYPGGGAGNEQFF,TGTGCCAGCAGTTACCCTGGCGGGGGGGCGGGTAATGAGCAGTTCTTC
NA,TRBJ2-3,NA,TRBV6-5,CASISRPLSTDTQYF,TGTGCCAGCATTTCTAGACCCTTGAGCACAGATACGCAGTATTTT
NA,TRBJ1-4,NA,TRBV5-1,CASSLAGLGNEKLFF,TGCGCCAGCAGCTTGGCCGGTCTCGGTAATGAAAAACTGTTTTTT
NA,TRBJ2-7,TRBD1,TRBV28,CASSFGDRAYEQYF,TGTGCCAGCAGTTTTGGTGACAGGGCCTACGAGCAGTACTTC
once,TRBJ2-3,TRBD1,TRBV5-4,CASSVGQFRDTQYF,TGTGCCAGCAGCGTGGGACAGTTTAGAGATACGCAGTATTTT
NA,TRBJ2-7,TRBD2,TRBV12-3/TRBV12-4,CASRRGISYEQYF,TGTGCCAGCAGGCGGGGGATCTCCTACGAGCAGTACTTC
few,TRBJ2-3,NA,TRBV6-5,CASSYDSVATQYF,TGTGCCAGCAGTTACGATAGCGTAGCTACGCAGTATTTT
NA,TRBJ2-2,NA,TRBV6-1,CASSERYPSAGELFF,TGTGCCAGCAGTGAAAGGTACCCCAGCGCCGGGGAGCTGTTTTTT
NA,TRBJ2-1,NA,TRBV9,CASSYGFEDNEQFF,TGTGCCAGCAGCTACGGATTCGAGGACAATGAGCAGTTCTTC
NA,TRBJ1-2,NA,TRBV5-1,CASSLYVGQGYTF,TGCGCCAGCAGCTTGTACGTGGGCCAGGGCTACACCTTC
NA,TRBJ2-5,TRBD1,TRBV4-3,CASSQAIGTGPLQETQYF,TGCGCCAGCAGCCAAGCCATAGGGACAGGGCCCCTTCAAGAGACCCAGTACTTC
NA,TRBJ2-7,NA,TRBV5-1,CASSESTTSYEQYF,TGCGCCAGCAGCGAGTCCACCACCTCATACGAGCAGTACTTC
few,TRBJ1-1,TRBD1,TRBV20-1,CSASISGGGTEAFF,TGCAGTGCTAGTATCTCAGGGGGCGGAACTGAAGCTTTCTTT